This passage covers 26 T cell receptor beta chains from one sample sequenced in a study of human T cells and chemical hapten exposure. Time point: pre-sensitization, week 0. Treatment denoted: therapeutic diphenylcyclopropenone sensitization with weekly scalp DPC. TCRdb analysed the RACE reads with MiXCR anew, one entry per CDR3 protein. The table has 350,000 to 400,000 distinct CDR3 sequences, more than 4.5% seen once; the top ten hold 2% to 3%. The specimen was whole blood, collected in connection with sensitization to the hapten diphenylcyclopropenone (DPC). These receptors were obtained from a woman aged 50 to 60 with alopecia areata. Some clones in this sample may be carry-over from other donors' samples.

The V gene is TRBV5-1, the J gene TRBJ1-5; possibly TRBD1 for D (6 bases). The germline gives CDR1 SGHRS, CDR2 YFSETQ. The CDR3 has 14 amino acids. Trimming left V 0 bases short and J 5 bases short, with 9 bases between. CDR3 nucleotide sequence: TGCGCCAGCAGCTTGGGAGAGGGGGATCAGCCCCAGCATTTT. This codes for CASSLGEGDQPQHF.

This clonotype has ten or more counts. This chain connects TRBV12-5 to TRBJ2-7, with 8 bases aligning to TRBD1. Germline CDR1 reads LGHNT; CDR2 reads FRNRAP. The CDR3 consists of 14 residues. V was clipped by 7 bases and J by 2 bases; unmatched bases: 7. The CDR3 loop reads CASAVQGGPYEQYF. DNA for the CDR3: TGTGCTAGTGCTGTACAGGGGGGACCCTACGAGCAGTACTTC.

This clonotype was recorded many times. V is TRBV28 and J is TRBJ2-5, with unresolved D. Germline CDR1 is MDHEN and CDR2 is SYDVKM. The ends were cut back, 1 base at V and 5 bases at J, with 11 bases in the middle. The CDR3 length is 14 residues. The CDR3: CASSLFVSGETQYF. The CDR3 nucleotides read TGTGCCAGCAGTTTATTTGTTTCTGGGGAGACCCAGTACTTC.

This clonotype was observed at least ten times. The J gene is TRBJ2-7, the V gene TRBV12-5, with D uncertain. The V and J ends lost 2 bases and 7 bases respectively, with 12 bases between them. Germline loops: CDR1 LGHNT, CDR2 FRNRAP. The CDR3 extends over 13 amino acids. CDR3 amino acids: CASGLLHLGEQYF. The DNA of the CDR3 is TGTGCTAGTGGTTTGCTCCACTTGGGTGAGCAGTACTTC.

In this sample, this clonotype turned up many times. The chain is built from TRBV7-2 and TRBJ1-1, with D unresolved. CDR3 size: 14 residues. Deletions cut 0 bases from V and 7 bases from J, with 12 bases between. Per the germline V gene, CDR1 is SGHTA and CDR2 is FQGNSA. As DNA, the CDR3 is TGTGCCAGCAGCTTAGCGCTCCATCCGATTGAAGCTTTCTTT. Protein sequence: CASSLALHPIEAFF.

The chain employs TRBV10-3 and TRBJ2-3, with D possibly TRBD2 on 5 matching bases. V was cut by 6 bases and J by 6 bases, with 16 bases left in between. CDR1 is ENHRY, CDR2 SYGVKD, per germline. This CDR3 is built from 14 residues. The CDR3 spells CAIREGKALDTQYF. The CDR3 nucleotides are TGTGCCATCAGAGAGGGTAAGGCCCTGGATACGCAGTATTTT.

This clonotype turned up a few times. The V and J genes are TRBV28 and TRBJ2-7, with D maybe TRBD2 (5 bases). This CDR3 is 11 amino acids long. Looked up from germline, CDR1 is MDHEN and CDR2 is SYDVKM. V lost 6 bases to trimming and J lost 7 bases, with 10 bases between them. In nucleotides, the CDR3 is TGTGCCAGCAGGGCGGGTTGGGAGCAGTACTTC. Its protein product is CASRAGWEQYF.

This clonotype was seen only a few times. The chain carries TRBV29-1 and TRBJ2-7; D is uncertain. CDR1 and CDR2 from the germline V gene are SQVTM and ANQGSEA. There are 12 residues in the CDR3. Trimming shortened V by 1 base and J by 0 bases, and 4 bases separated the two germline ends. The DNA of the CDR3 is TGCAGCGTTGAAGTGGTCTCCTACGAGCAGTACTTC. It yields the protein CSVEVVSYEQYF.

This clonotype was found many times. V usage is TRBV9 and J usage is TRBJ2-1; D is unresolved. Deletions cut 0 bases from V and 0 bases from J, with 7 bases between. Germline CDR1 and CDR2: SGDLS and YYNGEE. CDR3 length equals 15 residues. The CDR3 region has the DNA TGTGCCAGCAGCGTAGAGGGCAACTCCTACAATGAGCAGTTCTTC. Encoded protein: CASSVEGNSYNEQFF.

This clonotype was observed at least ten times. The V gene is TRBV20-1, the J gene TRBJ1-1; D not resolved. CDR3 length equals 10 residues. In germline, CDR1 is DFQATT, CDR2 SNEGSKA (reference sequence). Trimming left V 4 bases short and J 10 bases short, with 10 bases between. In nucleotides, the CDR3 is TGCAGTGCTACAGTAGGCCGAGCTTTCTTT. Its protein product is CSATVGRAFF.

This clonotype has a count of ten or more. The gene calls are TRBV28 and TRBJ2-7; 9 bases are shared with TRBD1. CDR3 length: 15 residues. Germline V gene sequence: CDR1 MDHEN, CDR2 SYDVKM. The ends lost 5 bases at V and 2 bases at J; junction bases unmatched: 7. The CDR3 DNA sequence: TGTGCCAGCAGTCGGGCCGGGACAGGGCCCTACGAGCAGTACTTC. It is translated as CASSRAGTGPYEQYF.

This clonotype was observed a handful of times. For the CDR3, the DNA is TGTGCCAGCAGTTTCCTAGCTCCGGGAGGCCCCTACAGCACAGATACGCAGTATTTT. This translates into CASSFLAPGGPYSTDTQYF. J is TRBJ2-3 and V is TRBV27, with 7 bases identical to TRBD2. The length of the CDR3 is 19 residues. J lost 0 bases, V lost 3 bases, and 15 bases had no gene match. The germline gives CDR1 MNHEY, CDR2 SMNVEV (reference sequence).

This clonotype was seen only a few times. The CDR3 DNA sequence: TGCGCCAGCAGCTTGTCCTGGAAAAGCTCTGGAAACACCATATATTTT. It codes for CASSLSWKSSGNTIYF. The chain employs TRBV5-1 and TRBJ1-3; D is uncertain. The CDR3 totals 16 residues. Germline V lookup: CDR1 SGHRS, CDR2 YFSETQ. Trimming took 1 base from V and 0 from J, leaving 11 bases between them.

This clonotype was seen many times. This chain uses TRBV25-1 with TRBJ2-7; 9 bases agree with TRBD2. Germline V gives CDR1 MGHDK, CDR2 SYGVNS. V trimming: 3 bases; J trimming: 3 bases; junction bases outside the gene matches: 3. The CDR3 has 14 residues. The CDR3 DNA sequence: TGTGCCAGCAGTGATAGCGGGAGCATCTACGAGCAGTACTTC. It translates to CASSDSGSIYEQYF.

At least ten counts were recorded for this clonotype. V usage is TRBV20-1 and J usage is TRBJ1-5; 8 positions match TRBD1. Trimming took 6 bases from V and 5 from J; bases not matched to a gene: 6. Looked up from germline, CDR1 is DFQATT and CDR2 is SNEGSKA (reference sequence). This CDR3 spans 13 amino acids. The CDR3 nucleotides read TGCAGTGCCCAGACAGGGGCGGATCAGCCCCAGCATTTT. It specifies CSAQTGADQPQHF.

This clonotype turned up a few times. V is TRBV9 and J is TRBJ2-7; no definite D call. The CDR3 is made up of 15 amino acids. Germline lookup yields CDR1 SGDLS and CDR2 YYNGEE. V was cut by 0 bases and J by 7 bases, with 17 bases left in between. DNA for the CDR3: TGTGCCAGCAGCGTAGATAATGGGCCGGTGAGGGAGCAGTACTTC. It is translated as CASSVDNGPVREQYF.

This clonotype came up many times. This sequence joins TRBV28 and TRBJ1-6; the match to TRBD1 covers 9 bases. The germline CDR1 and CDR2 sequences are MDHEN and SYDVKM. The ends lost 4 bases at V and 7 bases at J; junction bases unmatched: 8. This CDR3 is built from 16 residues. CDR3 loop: CASSSPRDRVNSPLHF. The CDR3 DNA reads TGTGCCAGCAGTTCCCCCCGGGACAGGGTAAATTCACCCCTCCACTTT. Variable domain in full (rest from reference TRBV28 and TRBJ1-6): DVKVTQSSRYLVKRTGEKVFLECVQDMDHENMFWYRQDPGLGLRLIYFSYDVKMKEKGDIPEGYSVSREKKERFSLILESASTNQTSMYLCASSSPRDRVNSPLHFGNGTRLTVT.

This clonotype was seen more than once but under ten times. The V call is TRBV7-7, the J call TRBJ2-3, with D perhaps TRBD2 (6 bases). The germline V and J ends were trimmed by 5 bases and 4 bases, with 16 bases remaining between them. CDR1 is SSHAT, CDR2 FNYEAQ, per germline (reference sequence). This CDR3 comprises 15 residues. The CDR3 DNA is TGTGCCAGCAGCCCACGACCTAGCGCCCCAGATACGCAGTATTTT. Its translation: CASSPRPSAPDTQYF.

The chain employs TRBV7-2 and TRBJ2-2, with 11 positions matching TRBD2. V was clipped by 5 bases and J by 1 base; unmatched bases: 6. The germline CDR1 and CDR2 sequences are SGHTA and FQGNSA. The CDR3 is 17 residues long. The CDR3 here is CASSPTSGVMNTGELFF. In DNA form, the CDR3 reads TGTGCCAGCAGCCCGACTAGCGGGGTTATGAACACCGGGGAGCTGTTTTTT.

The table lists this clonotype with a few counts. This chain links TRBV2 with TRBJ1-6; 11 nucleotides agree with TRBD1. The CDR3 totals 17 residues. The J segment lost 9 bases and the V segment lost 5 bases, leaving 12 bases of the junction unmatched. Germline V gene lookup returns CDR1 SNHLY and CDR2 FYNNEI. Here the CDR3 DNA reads TGTGCCAGCAGTTCGATACCCGGACAGGGGGCATTTTCACCCCTCCACTTT. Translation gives CASSSIPGQGAFSPLHF.

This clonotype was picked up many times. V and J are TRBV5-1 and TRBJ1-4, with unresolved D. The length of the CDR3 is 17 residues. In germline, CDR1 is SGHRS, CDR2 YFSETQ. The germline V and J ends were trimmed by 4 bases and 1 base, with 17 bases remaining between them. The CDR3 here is CASSLQTNMRTNEKLFF. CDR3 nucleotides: TGCGCCAGCAGCCTCCAGACAAATATGCGAACTAATGAAAAACTGTTTTTT.

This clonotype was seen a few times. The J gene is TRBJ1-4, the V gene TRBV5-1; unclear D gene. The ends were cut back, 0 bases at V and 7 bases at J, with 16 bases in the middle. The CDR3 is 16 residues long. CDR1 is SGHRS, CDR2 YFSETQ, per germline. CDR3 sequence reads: CASSLGHVALGEKLFF. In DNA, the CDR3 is TGCGCCAGCAGCTTGGGACATGTCGCTCTTGGTGAAAAACTGTTTTTT.

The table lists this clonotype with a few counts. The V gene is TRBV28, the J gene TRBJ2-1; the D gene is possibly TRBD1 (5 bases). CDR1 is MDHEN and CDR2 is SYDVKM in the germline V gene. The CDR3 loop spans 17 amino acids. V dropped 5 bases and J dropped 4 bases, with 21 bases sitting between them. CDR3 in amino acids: CASSGPSRARAYNEQFF. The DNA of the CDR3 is TGTGCCAGCAGTGGCCCCTCCAGGGCACGCGCTTACAATGAGCAGTTCTTC.

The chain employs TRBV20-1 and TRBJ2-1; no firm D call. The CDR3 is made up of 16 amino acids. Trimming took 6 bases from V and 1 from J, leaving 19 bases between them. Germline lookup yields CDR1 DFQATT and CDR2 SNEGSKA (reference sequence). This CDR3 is CSAIGQAPSSYNEQFF. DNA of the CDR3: TGCAGTGCAATAGGGCAAGCGCCCTCTTCCTACAATGAGCAGTTCTTC.

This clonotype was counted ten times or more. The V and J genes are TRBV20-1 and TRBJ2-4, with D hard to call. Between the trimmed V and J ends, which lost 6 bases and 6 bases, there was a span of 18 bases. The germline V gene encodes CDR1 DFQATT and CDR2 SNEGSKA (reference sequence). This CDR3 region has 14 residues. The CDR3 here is CSARDSSGRNIQYF. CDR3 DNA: TGCAGTGCCCGCGACTCATCTGGCAGAAACATTCAGTACTTC.

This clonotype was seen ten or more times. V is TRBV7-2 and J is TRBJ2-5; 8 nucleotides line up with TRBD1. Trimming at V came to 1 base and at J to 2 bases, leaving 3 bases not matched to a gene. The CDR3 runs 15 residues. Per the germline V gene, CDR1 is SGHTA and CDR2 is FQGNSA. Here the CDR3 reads CASSLGTGSQETQYF. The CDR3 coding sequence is TGTGCCAGCAGCTTAGGGACAGGGAGTCAAGAGACCCAGTACTTC.